Following are 9 T cell receptor beta chains from one sample sequenced in a study of T cell repertoires in ileal Crohn's disease. Time point given: neoterminal ileum biopsy at postoperative endoscopy, about 6 months after surgery. The method was immunoSEQ multiplex PCR; TCRdb's version includes in-frame clones alone and lacks a portion of them. Of 12,000 or so clones listed, roughly four fifths are singletons. The sample comprised ileal tissue. The origin of the receptors is an adult with Crohn's disease.

V is TRBV7-3 and J is TRBJ2-5; D gene unclear. The J call may be in error: the DNA end matches TRBJ2-7 better. The CDR3 sequence is 14 residues long. CDR1 is SGHTA, CDR2 FQGTGA, per germline. CDR3 sequence: CASSPYAFPYEQYF. The CDR3 DNA reads TGTGCCAGCAGCCCATATGCGTTCCCCTACGAGCAGTACTTC.

The chain is built from TRBV5-6 and TRBJ2-1; TRBD2 matches 14 bases. CDR1 and CDR2 (germline): SGHDT, YYEEEE. This CDR3 contains 17 residues. V trimming: 0 bases; J trimming: 9 bases; junction bases outside the gene matches: 8. In nucleotides, the CDR3 is TGTGCCAGCAGCTTGGATAGGACGGGACTAGCGGGAGCTGAGCAGTTCTTC. Translating gives CASSLDRTGLAGAEQFF.

This rearrangement joins TRBV30 to TRBJ2-1, with TRBD2 as a possible D gene (7 bases). CDR3 length equals 14 residues. Per the germline V gene, CDR1 is GTSNPN and CDR2 is SVGIG (reference sequence). The germline V and J ends were trimmed by 4 bases and 10 bases, with 20 bases remaining between them. This chain's CDR3 is CAWNQGGGWEEQFF. In DNA, the CDR3 is TGTGCCTGGAATCAGGGAGGGGGTTGGGAAGAGCAGTTCTTC.

As to this clone: Other DNA sequences within the sample encode an identical CDR3. The rearrangement links TRBV5-1 to TRBJ1-1, with 11 bases that match TRBD1. CDR1 SGHRS and CDR2 YFSETQ come from the germline V gene. The V gene end was trimmed by 5 bases and the J gene end by 5 bases; junction bases not matched to a gene: 5. The CDR3 length is 14 residues. The CDR3 coding sequence is TGCGCCAGCAGACCCGGGACAGGGGGTACTGAAGCTTTCTTT. Residues: CASRPGTGGTEAFF.

This chain uses TRBV5-5 with TRBJ1-2, with 7 bases lining up with TRBD1. CDR1 and CDR2 from the germline V gene are SGHKS and YYEKEE (reference sequence). The V gene end was trimmed by 2 bases and the J gene end by 3 bases; junction bases not matched to a gene: 7. The CDR3 is made up of 15 amino acids. CDR3 nucleotide sequence: TGTGCCAGCAGCTTCCAAACAGGGGCGGACTATGGCTACACCTTC. Amino acids: CASSFQTGADYGYTF.

This CDR3 is CASSPQLTYNEQFF. The CDR3 DNA sequence: TGTGCCAGCAGTCCACAGCTTACCTACAATGAGCAGTTCTTC. The V and J genes are TRBV6-5 and TRBJ2-1; D is uncertain. Germline CDR1 and CDR2: MNHEY and SVGAGI. Trimming stripped 5 bases from V and 2 bases from J, with 10 bases between. This CDR3 has 14 residues.

This clone was recorded only once. The chain has TRBV11-2 and TRBJ2-7; D is perhaps TRBD2 (5 bases). The V gene's germline CDR1 is SGHAT and CDR2 FQNNGV. Trimming left V 5 bases short and J 3 bases short, with 8 bases between. The CDR3 length is 12 residues. The CDR3 region is CASSRGLYEQYF. The CDR3 nucleotides read TGTGCCAGCAGCAGAGGGCTCTACGAGCAGTACTTC.

This clone was detected only once. This chain links TRBV6-5 with TRBJ1-2; D unclear. Germline loops: CDR1 MNHEY, CDR2 SVGAGI. Trimming took 6 bases from V and 3 from J, leaving 8 bases between them. This CDR3 contains 12 residues. The CDR3 sequence: CASRQLDYGYTF. CDR3 DNA sequence: TGTGCCAGCAGGCAGTTGGACTATGGCTACACCTTC.

V gene TRBV2 combines with J gene TRBJ1-6, with a possible D match to TRBD1 (5 bases). CDR1 is SNHLY and CDR2 is FYNNEI in the germline V gene. The CDR3 contains 15 residues. V was pared by 7 bases and J by 3 bases, with 13 bases between. CDR3: CASNVQGGYNSPLHF. The DNA of the CDR3 is TGTGCCAGCAATGTCCAGGGTGGCTATAATTCACCCCTCCACTTT. The complete variable domain, with remaining parts taken from reference TRBV2 and TRBJ1-6, reads EPEVTQTPSHQVTQMGQEVILRCVPISNHLYFYWYRQILGQKVEFLVSFYNNEISEKSEIFDDQFSVERPDGSNFTLKIRSTKLEDSAMYFCASNVQGGYNSPLHFGNGTRLTVT.